The present TCR beta chain was sequenced within a study of early T cells in non-severe SARS-CoV-2 infection. Study-level information: Sequencing input comprised bulk RNA from unsorted whole blood; chain pairing was not available. Study-wide points: The matching step, a VDJdb search, favored anti-spike CD8 responses and missed private and CD4 specificities.

The CDR3 spans 14 residues. Trimming left V 3 bases short and J 4 bases short, with 12 bases between. Per the germline V gene, CDR1 is SEHNR and CDR2 is FQNEAQ (reference sequence). Researchers tagged individual cDNA molecules with unique molecular identifiers. MiXCR, run by TCRdb on the 5' RACE reads, gives a single entry per CDR3 protein. The sample has approximately 46,000 distinct CDR3 sequences, approximately 6.1% seen once. This clonotype was seen more than once but under ten times. No antigen is known for it. The receptor's source is an adult who was a healthcare worker with PCR-confirmed SARS-CoV-2 infection or an uninfected control (not recorded which). The sample was whole blood. This sequence joins TRBV7-9 and TRBJ2-5; D is tentatively TRBD1 or TRBD2 (6 bases each). For the CDR3, the DNA is TGTGCCAGCAGCTTTTCGGGGGCGGGAGAGACCCAGTACTTC. Residues: CASSFSGAGETQYF.